This paragraph covers one TCR beta chain sequence. This sample was included in a study of T cell responses to AZD1222 COVID-19 vaccine. Sequenced by immunoSEQ multiplex PCR; TCRdb stores in-frame clones only, minus some. The table records more than 95,000 clones, 85% to 95% of them present only once. CDR3 length: 13 residues. Trimming took 3 bases from V and 4 from J, leaving 9 bases between them. Germline assignment: CDR1 WNHNN and CDR2 SYGVQD (reference sequence). The sequencing here drew on peripheral blood, taken on day 0 of AZD1222 vaccination. The sequence was collected from an adult in good health. V is TRBV10-1 and J is TRBJ1-2; D gene unclear. CDR3 amino acids: CASSEGRPYGYTF. In DNA form, the CDR3 reads TGCGCCAGCAGTGAAGGGCGCCCCTATGGCTACACCTTC.